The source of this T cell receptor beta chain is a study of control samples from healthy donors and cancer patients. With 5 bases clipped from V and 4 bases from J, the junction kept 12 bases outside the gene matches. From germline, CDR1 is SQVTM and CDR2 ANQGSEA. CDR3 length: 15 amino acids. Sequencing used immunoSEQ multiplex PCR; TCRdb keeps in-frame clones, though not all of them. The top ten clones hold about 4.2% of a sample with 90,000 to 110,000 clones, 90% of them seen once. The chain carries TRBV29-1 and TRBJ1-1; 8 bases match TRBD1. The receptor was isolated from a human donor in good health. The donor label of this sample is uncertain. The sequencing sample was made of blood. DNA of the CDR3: TGCAGCGTTAGTGACAGGGGTAGAGGTAGCACTGAAGCTTTCTTT. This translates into CSVSDRGRGSTEAFF.